This entry lists 8 T cell receptor beta chains sequenced from one sample in a study of cytomegalovirus exposure and HLA in healthy donors. A multiplex PCR was run with 60 Vbeta primers and 13 Jbeta primers. Repertoires were generated with immunoSEQ multiplex PCR, while TCRdb's copy carries only in-frame clones and drops some. The sample shows about 190,000 clones, roughly 79% of them seen only once. The sample consisted of PBMCs. Source of these receptors: a woman between 18 and 30 years old in good health and CMV-seronegative.

The chain combines TRBV6-1 with TRBJ2-1, with 10 bases that match TRBD1. CDR1 and CDR2 (germline): MNHNS, SASEGT. V trimming: 7 bases; J trimming: 7 bases; junction bases outside the gene matches: 4. This CDR3 region has 13 residues. The CDR3, as DNA: TGTGCCAGCATCGGACAGGGGGGGAATGAGCAGTTCTTC. Translation: CASIGQGGNEQFF.

This clone showed up just once. The gene calls are TRBV19 and TRBJ1-1; 7 positions agree with TRBD1. CDR1 is LNHDA, CDR2 SQIVND, per germline (reference sequence). The CDR3 is 16 residues long. V lost 1 base to trimming and J lost 0 bases; unmatched junction nucleotides: 5. CDR3 DNA: TGTGCCAGTAGTATAGGGACAGGCGTGCTGAACACTGAAGCTTTCTTT. Translating gives CASSIGTGVLNTEAFF.

The table lists this clone with a few counts. V is TRBV9 and J is TRBJ1-2, with D perhaps matching TRBD1 (5 bases). The CDR3 is 12 amino acids. The germline V gene has CDR1 SGDLS and CDR2 YYNGEE. Trimming removed 5 bases at V and 6 bases at J, with 11 bases between. CDR3 residues: CASSPTGDGYTF. The CDR3 DNA reads as TGTGCCAGCAGTCCTACAGGCGATGGCTACACCTTC.

This chain links TRBV10-3 with TRBJ1-3, with D perhaps TRBD1 (5 bases). CDR1 and CDR2 (germline): ENHRY, SYGVKD. V lost 2 bases, J lost 2 bases, and 13 bases lay in between. The CDR3 totals 16 residues. CDR3 bases: TGTGCCATCAGTGAGGTTCAGGGCCCAACTGGAAACACCATATATTTT. Protein sequence: CAISEVQGPTGNTIYF.

This CDR3 reads CATEDRVTDTQYF. CDR3 coding DNA: TGCGCCACCGAGGACAGGGTGACAGATACGCAGTATTTT. The V and J genes are TRBV10-2 and TRBJ2-3, with 8 bases aligning to TRBD1. The length of the CDR3 is 13 residues. Losses at the gene ends were 10 bases for V and 3 bases for J; bases not matched to a gene: 6. Germline CDR1 WSHSY, CDR2 SAAADI.

J is TRBJ2-1 and V is TRBV5-4, with 9 bases lining up with TRBD2. CDR3 length: 13 residues. V was clipped by 6 bases and J by 9 bases; unmatched bases: 7. The germline V gene encodes CDR1 SGHNT and CDR2 YYREEE (reference sequence). The CDR3 region is CASNLLAGLEQFF. CDR3 coding DNA: TGTGCCAGCAACCTACTAGCGGGTCTTGAGCAGTTCTTC.

The rearrangement links TRBV5-6 to TRBJ2-7; a weak D match, TRBD2 (6 bases). Germline CDR1 reads SGHDT; CDR2 reads YYEEEE. The CDR3 is made up of 14 amino acids. The V end was cut by 0 bases, the J end by 4 bases, with 11 bases between. The CDR3 sequence: CASSLGRGDYEQYF. CDR3 bases: TGTGCCAGCAGCTTGGGGAGGGGCGATTACGAGCAGTACTTC.

The chain couples TRBV28 to TRBJ1-2; D is possibly TRBD1 (6 bases). CDR1 is MDHEN and CDR2 is SYDVKM in the germline V gene. V lost 8 bases and J lost 2, with 12 bases in between. The CDR3 covers 13 residues. CDR3 coding DNA: TGTGCCAGCCTCGAAAGGGGGAACTATGGCTACACCTTC. Protein: CASLERGNYGYTF.